This T cell receptor (beta chain) was recorded in a study of regulatory T cells in long-lasting Graves disease. Per germline, CDR1 SQVTM and CDR2 ANQGSEA. The V gene end was trimmed by 4 bases and the J gene end by 4 bases; junction bases not matched to a gene: 16. This CDR3 has 16 amino acids. This clonotype was seen ten or more times. The target antigen is unknown. To make TCR beta libraries, researchers used iRepertoire HTBI primers and Arm-PCR of CDR3 regions. Via MiXCR, TCRdb re-called the multiplex PCR reads, giving one row per CDR3 protein. This sample has about 460,000 distinct CDR3 sequences, with around 13% found just once. General study results and limits: Limited sample numbers may have lowered accuracy.

Specified time point: newly diagnosed GD, antithyroid drugs for less than 3 months. Generation of the TCR library employed RNA extracted from PBMCs. EDTA tubes received approximately 9 milliliters of drawn peripheral blood. The data also belong to a second study, concerning T cells in Graves' hyperthyroidism and ophthalmopathy. In that study: The HTBI set primed first-round TCR CDR3 RT-PCR. The authors' 13 V-J model separated ophthalmopathy from stable hyperthyroidism.

The receptor was derived from a woman aged 45-59 years with Graves disease. The V call is TRBV29-1, the J call TRBJ2-7; TRBD2 aligns across 7 bases. The input for sequencing was peripheral blood mononuclear cells (PBMCs), taken at new diagnosis, from a patient treated with antithyroid drugs. The CDR3 reads CSVVLGGFTDGYEQYF. The CDR3 region has the DNA TGCAGCGTTGTGTTGGGAGGGTTCACGGACGGGTACGAGCAGTACTTC.